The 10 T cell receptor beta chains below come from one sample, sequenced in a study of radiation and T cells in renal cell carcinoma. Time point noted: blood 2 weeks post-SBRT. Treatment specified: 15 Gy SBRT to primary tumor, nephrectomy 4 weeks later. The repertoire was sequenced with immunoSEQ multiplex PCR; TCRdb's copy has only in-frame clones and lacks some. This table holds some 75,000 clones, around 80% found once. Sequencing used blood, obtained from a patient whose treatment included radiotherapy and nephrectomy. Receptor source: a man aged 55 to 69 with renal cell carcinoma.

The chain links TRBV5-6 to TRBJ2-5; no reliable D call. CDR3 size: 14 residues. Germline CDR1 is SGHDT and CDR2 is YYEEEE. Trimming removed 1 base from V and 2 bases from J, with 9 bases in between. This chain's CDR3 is CASSLFQTQETQYF. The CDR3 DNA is TGTGCCAGCAGCTTGTTCCAAACGCAAGAGACCCAGTACTTC.

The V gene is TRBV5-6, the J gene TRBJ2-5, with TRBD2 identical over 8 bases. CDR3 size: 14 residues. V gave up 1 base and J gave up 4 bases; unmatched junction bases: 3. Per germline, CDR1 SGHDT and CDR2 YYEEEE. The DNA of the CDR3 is TGTGCCAGCAGCTTGTTGGCGGGAGGAGAGACCCAGTACTTC. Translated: CASSLLAGGETQYF.

The CDR3 region has the DNA TGTGCCAGCAGCTTTGACAGGGAGTACGAGCAGTACTTC. Protein sequence: CASSFDREYEQYF. The V call is TRBV11-2, the J call TRBJ2-7; TRBD1 matches 7 bases. J lost 4 bases, V lost 3 bases, and 3 bases had no gene match. CDR3 length equals 13 residues. Germline CDR1 is SGHAT and CDR2 is FQNNGV.

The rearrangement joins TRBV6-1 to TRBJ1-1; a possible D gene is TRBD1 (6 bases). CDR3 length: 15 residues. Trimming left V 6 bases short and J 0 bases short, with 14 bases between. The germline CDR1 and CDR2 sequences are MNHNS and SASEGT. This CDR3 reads CASSRSTGLNTEAFF. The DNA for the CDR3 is TGTGCCAGCAGCCGTTCGACAGGACTGAACACTGAAGCTTTCTTT.

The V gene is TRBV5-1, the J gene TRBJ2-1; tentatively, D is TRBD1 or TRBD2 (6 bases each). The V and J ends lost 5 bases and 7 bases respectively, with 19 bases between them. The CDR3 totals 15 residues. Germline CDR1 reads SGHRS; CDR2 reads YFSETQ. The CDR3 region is CASRPGAGGGNEQFF. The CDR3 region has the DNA TGCGCCAGCAGACCGGGGGCCGGTGGAGGGAATGAGCAGTTCTTC.

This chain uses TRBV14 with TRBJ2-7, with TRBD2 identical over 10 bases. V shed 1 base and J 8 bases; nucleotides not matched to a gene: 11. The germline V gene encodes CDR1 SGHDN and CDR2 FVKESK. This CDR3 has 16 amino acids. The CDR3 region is CASSQVGASGSGKQYF. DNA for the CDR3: TGTGCCAGCAGCCAAGTTGGTGCTAGCGGGAGTGGTAAGCAGTACTTC.

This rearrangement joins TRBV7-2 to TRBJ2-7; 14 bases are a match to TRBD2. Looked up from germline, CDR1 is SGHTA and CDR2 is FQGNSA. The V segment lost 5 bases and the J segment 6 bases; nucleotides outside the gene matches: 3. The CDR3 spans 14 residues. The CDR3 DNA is TGTGCCAGCAGCCATGGACTAGCGGGAGGCGAGCAGTACTTC. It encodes CASSHGLAGGEQYF.

In DNA form, the CDR3 reads TGTGCCAGCAGCCCCAAGCGGGAGAGGTCCTACAATGAGCAGTTCTTC. Residues: CASSPKRERSYNEQFF. V gene TRBV11-1 combines with J gene TRBJ2-1; 8 nucleotides line up with TRBD2. Germline trimming cut 5 bases from V and 1 base from J; bases unmatched to any gene: 7. The CDR3 sequence is 16 residues long. The germline CDR1 and CDR2 sequences are SGHAT and FQDESV (reference sequence). Drawing the rest from reference TRBV11-1 and TRBJ2-1, the complete variable domain is EAEVAQSPRYKITEKSQAVAFWCDPISGHATLYWYRQILGQGPELLVQFQDESVVDDSQLPKDRFSAERLKGVDSTLKIQPAELGDSAMYLCASSPKRERSYNEQFFGPGTRLTVL.

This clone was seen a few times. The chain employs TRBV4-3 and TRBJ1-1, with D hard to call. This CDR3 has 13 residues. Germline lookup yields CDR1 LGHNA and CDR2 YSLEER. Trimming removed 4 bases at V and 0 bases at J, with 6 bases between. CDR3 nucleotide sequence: TGCGCCAGCAGCCCCCGAATGAACACTGAAGCTTTCTTT. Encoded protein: CASSPRMNTEAFF.

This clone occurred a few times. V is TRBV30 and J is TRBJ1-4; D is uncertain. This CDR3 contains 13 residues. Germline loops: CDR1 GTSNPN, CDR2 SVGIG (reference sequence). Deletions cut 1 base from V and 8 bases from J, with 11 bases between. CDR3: CAWSANPLEKLFF. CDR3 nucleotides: TGTGCCTGGAGTGCGAACCCACTGGAAAAACTGTTTTTT.